This is a list of T cell receptor beta chains from one sample in a study of tumor-infiltrating lymphocytes in primary liver carcinoma. TCRdb ran MiXCR on the multiplex PCR reads and lists one entry per CDR3 protein. Seen here are approximately 37,000 distinct CDR3 sequences, roughly 80% observed once, and the top ten hold roughly 15%. Sequenced sample: liver tumor tissue from sampling region 4. The receptor set was obtained from a man aged 40-49 years with primary liver carcinoma and hepatitis B virus infection. The CDR3 runs from the conserved cysteine through the conserved F or W. The order of the fields is CDR3 DNA, CDR3 protein, clone size, V gene, J gene, D gene. A D gene is named only where the DNA matches it firmly. Not every row has a clone size; where given, it reads once, few, many or a size class.

CDR3nt: TGTGCCCTCTCGCACGGGTCGTGTACGCAGTATTTC; CDR3aa: CALSHGSCTQYF; abundance: .; v_gene: TRBV5-8; j_gene: TRBJ2-3; d_gene: .
CDR3nt: TGTAGCGTTGGTCCAGGGTGGGGTATAGTCGCTGAACCTTTCTTT; CDR3aa: CSVGPGWGIVAEPFF; abundance: .; v_gene: TRBV29-1; j_gene: TRBJ1-1; d_gene: .
CDR3nt: TGTGCCAACAGTTACTGGGCGGAGACCCAGTACTTC; CDR3aa: CANSYWAETQYF; abundance: few; v_gene: TRBV6-5; j_gene: TRBJ2-5; d_gene: .
CDR3nt: TGTGCCAGCAGCGTAGGTCCGGCCTACGAGCAGTACTTC; CDR3aa: CASSVGPAYEQYF; abundance: many; v_gene: TRBV9; j_gene: TRBJ2-7; d_gene: .
CDR3nt: TGTGCCAGCAGCCTCACAGGGCAGGGAGAAAGCCAGTACTTC; CDR3aa: CASSLTGQGESQYF; abundance: .; v_gene: TRBV28; j_gene: TRBJ2-5; d_gene: .
CDR3nt: TGTGCCAGCAGTGAACCAGGACAGGGTCGCAACGAGCAATGCTTC; CDR3aa: CASSEPGQGRNEQCF; abundance: .; v_gene: TRBV28; j_gene: TRBJ2-7; d_gene: TRBD1
CDR3nt: TGCAGCTCCTCGCAGAGGGCTGAGAATGGTTACACCTTC; CDR3aa: CSSSQRAENGYTF; abundance: .; v_gene: TRBV29-1; j_gene: TRBJ1-2; d_gene: .
CDR3nt: TGTGCCAGCGGCCTAAAAGGGGGATTGACGAATCAGCCCCAGTATTTT; CDR3aa: CASGLKGGLTNQPQYF; abundance: .; v_gene: TRBV11-2; j_gene: TRBJ2-3; d_gene: .
CDR3nt: TGCGCCAGCAGCTTGATAGGGTTACAACTCTCGATCACTGAAGCTTTCTTT; CDR3aa: CASSLIGLQLSITEAFF; abundance: .; v_gene: TRBV5-1; j_gene: TRBJ1-1; d_gene: .
CDR3nt: TGTGCCAGCAGTTCCTGGGACAGGGGAAGGGATTCACCCTTCCACTTT; CDR3aa: CASSSWDRGRDSPFHF; abundance: .; v_gene: TRBV4-3; j_gene: TRBJ1-6; d_gene: TRBD1
CDR3nt: TGTGCCAGCGCATCGAACAGCTACGAGCAGTACTTC; CDR3aa: CASASNSYEQYF; abundance: .; v_gene: TRBV11-2; j_gene: TRBJ2-7; d_gene: .
CDR3nt: TGTGCCAGGAGCTTCCGATCGAGAGCCTACAAGCAGTACTTC; CDR3aa: CARSFRSRAYKQYF; abundance: .; v_gene: TRBV5-6; j_gene: TRBJ2-7; d_gene: .
CDR3nt: TGTGTCAGCAGTTTAACTCGGGATCAGCCACAGCATTTT; CDR3aa: CVSSLTRDQPQHF; abundance: few; v_gene: TRBV12-3/TRBV12-4; j_gene: TRBJ1-5; d_gene: .
CDR3nt: TGTGCCCTCGGCGCCGGTTACAAGCAGTACTTC; CDR3aa: CALGAGYKQYF; abundance: .; v_gene: TRBV6-2/TRBV6-3; j_gene: TRBJ2-7; d_gene: .
CDR3nt: TGTACCAGCAGTTATCCCGAAGGGGGAGGAGACAAGCAGTACTTC; CDR3aa: CTSSYPEGGGDKQYF; abundance: .; v_gene: TRBV6-6; j_gene: TRBJ2-7; d_gene: .
CDR3nt: TGTACCACGACACAGGGGGGAAACTACGAGCAGTACTTC; CDR3aa: CTTTQGGNYEQYF; abundance: .; v_gene: TRBV9; j_gene: TRBJ2-7; d_gene: TRBD1
CDR3nt: TGTGCCAGCAGCTCATCCAGGGACTCCTCTTGCGAGCAGTACTTC; CDR3aa: CASSSSRDSSCEQYF; abundance: .; v_gene: TRBV11-1; j_gene: TRBJ2-7; d_gene: .
CDR3nt: TGCGCCGGTGAGACAGGGCAGGACAATGAACAGTTCTTC; CDR3aa: CAGETGQDNEQFF; abundance: .; v_gene: TRBV5-1; j_gene: TRBJ2-1; d_gene: TRBD1
CDR3nt: TGTGCCAGCAATTTGCGGGAGAACTCCTACAATGAGCAGTTCTTC; CDR3aa: CASNLRENSYNEQFF; abundance: .; v_gene: TRBV28; j_gene: TRBJ2-1; d_gene: TRBD2
CDR3nt: TGTACCAGCAGCCATACAGGGGATTATGGGTACACCTTC; CDR3aa: CTSSHTGDYGYTF; abundance: once; v_gene: TRBV4-2; j_gene: TRBJ1-2; d_gene: TRBD1
CDR3nt: TGTGCCAGCAGTTTAACGGACGCTGCCTACAAGCAGTACTTC; CDR3aa: CASSLTDAAYKQYF; abundance: many; v_gene: TRBV11-2; j_gene: TRBJ2-7; d_gene: .
CDR3nt: TGTTCCAGCAGCAAGGAGACAGGGGTGAACACTGAAGCTCTCTTT; CDR3aa: CSSSKETGVNTEALF; abundance: .; v_gene: TRBV6-5; j_gene: TRBJ1-1; d_gene: TRBD1
CDR3nt: TGTGCCAGCAGCCGGACACTGGTTTGGCCCCTACACTTT; CDR3aa: CASSRTLVWPLHF; abundance: few; v_gene: TRBV11-1; j_gene: TRBJ1-6; d_gene: .
CDR3nt: TGTGCCAGCCGGGACAGCGGAGACACTGAAGCTTTCTTT; CDR3aa: CASRDSGDTEAFF; abundance: many; v_gene: TRBV6-2/TRBV6-3; j_gene: TRBJ1-1; d_gene: TRBD1
CDR3nt: TGCGCCAGCAAAGACGGCGTGCAGTACTTC; CDR3aa: CASKDGVQYF; abundance: .; v_gene: TRBV28; j_gene: TRBJ2-7; d_gene: .
CDR3nt: TGCAGTGCTAGAGGTACTAACGGGAGCTCCTACAATGAGCAGTTCTTC; CDR3aa: CSARGTNGSSYNEQFF; abundance: .; v_gene: TRBV20-1; j_gene: TRBJ2-1; d_gene: .
CDR3nt: TGTGCCAGCTCACCAATGCAGGCTAATGAAAAACTGTTTTTT; CDR3aa: CASSPMQANEKLFF; abundance: many; v_gene: TRBV18; j_gene: TRBJ1-4; d_gene: .
CDR3nt: TGTGCCAGCAGCCCTATGGCTCTAGCGGGAGGGCCCGTGACCCAGTACTTC; CDR3aa: CASSPMALAGGPVTQYF; abundance: once; v_gene: TRBV4-2; j_gene: TRBJ2-5; d_gene: TRBD2
CDR3nt: TGTGCCAGCAGCTTAGGTGTCAGCAACGATGAGCAATTCTTC; CDR3aa: CASSLGVSNDEQFF; abundance: .; v_gene: TRBV11-3; j_gene: TRBJ2-1; d_gene: .
CDR3nt: TGTGCCAACAGTCTAAACTCAGAGACCCAATACTTC; CDR3aa: CANSLNSETQYF; abundance: .; v_gene: TRBV25-1; j_gene: TRBJ2-5; d_gene: .
CDR3nt: TGCAGCATCCGCCCGTCAAGGAGAAACACTGAAGCTTTCTTT; CDR3aa: CSIRPSRRNTEAFF; abundance: .; v_gene: TRBV29-1; j_gene: TRBJ1-1; d_gene: .
CDR3nt: TGTGCCAGCAGTTTTAGCAGGCCACTCAACAATGAGCAGTTCTTC; CDR3aa: CASSFSRPLNNEQFF; abundance: few; v_gene: TRBV11-2; j_gene: TRBJ2-1; d_gene: .
CDR3nt: TGCAGCGTTAGATGGGGCACGACTGAAGCTCTCTTT; CDR3aa: CSVRWGTTEALF; abundance: .; v_gene: TRBV29-1; j_gene: TRBJ1-1; d_gene: .
CDR3nt: TGTGCCAGCACGTACAGGGGAGGCTACGAACAGTGTTTC; CDR3aa: CASTYRGGYEQCF; abundance: .; v_gene: TRBV28; j_gene: TRBJ2-7; d_gene: .
CDR3nt: TGTGCCAGCCCAAGGACTCCAGTGAATTCACCCCTCCACTTT; CDR3aa: CASPRTPVNSPLHF; abundance: .; v_gene: TRBV5-6; j_gene: TRBJ1-6; d_gene: .
CDR3nt: TGTGCCTGCAACGACGTCAAGGGAAGGTACGAGCAGCACTTC; CDR3aa: CACNDVKGRYEQHF; abundance: .; v_gene: TRBV6-2/TRBV6-3; j_gene: TRBJ2-7; d_gene: .
CDR3nt: TGTGCCAGCAGCTCAACTAGCGGGAATACCTACGAGCAGTACTTC; CDR3aa: CASSSTSGNTYEQYF; abundance: .; v_gene: TRBV6-6; j_gene: TRBJ2-7; d_gene: TRBD2
CDR3nt: TGCGCCAGCAGCTCGACAGGGCGACGGACTGAAGCTTTCTTT; CDR3aa: CASSSTGRRTEAFF; abundance: many; v_gene: TRBV5-1; j_gene: TRBJ1-1; d_gene: TRBD1
CDR3nt: TGTGCCGGTGAAGGGACCGATTCCTACGAGCAGTACTTC; CDR3aa: CAGEGTDSYEQYF; abundance: .; v_gene: TRBV12-5; j_gene: TRBJ2-7; d_gene: .
CDR3nt: TGTGCCAGCAGCTTAGACTTCACCGGGGAGCTGTTTTTT; CDR3aa: CASSLDFTGELFF; abundance: .; v_gene: TRBV11-3; j_gene: TRBJ2-2; d_gene: .
CDR3nt: TGTGCTAGCAGTAATACAGGAATTTCATCGCTCCACTTT; CDR3aa: CASSNTGISSLHF; abundance: .; v_gene: TRBV6-6; j_gene: TRBJ1-6; d_gene: .
CDR3nt: TGCAGCGTTGAAGGGACAGGATGGGAAACAGATATGCAGTATTTT; CDR3aa: CSVEGTGWETDMQYF; abundance: .; v_gene: TRBV29-1; j_gene: TRBJ2-3; d_gene: TRBD1
CDR3nt: TGCAGCGTTGATCAGGGCGGGAACTACAATGAGCAGTTCTTC; CDR3aa: CSVDQGGNYNEQFF; abundance: medium-sized; v_gene: TRBV29-1; j_gene: TRBJ2-1; d_gene: .
CDR3nt: TGTGCCAGCAGCTTGGCCAGGACCAACGAGCAGTTCTTC; CDR3aa: CASSLARTNEQFF; abundance: .; v_gene: TRBV7-9; j_gene: TRBJ2-1; d_gene: .